The 14 T cell receptor beta chains presented below share a single source sample, sequenced in a study of T cell responses to AZD1222 COVID-19 vaccine. Profiling relied on immunoSEQ multiplex PCR, and the TCRdb table lists in-frame clones only, not all of them. The data hold 150,000 to 200,000 clones, with about 86% observed a single time. The sequencing here drew on peripheral blood, taken on day 0 of AZD1222 vaccination. The receptors were sampled from an adult in good health.

This chain connects TRBV6-1 to TRBJ2-1, with unresolved D. The CDR3 has 12 amino acids. Germline CDR1 MNHNS, CDR2 SASEGT. The V end lost 2 bases, the J end lost 7 bases, and 6 bases lay between the germline ends. CDR3 in amino acids: CASSEYQNEQFF. CDR3 sequence (DNA): TGTGCCAGCAGTGAATATCAGAATGAGCAGTTCTTC.

This clone was found a few times. This rearrangement joins TRBV5-6 to TRBJ2-1; no clear D gene. The CDR3 length is 12 residues. Germline assignment: CDR1 SGHDT and CDR2 YYEEEE. Trimming pared 4 bases from V and 7 bases from J, leaving 9 bases between. The CDR3 loop reads CASSVGWNEQFF. The CDR3 DNA reads TGTGCCAGCAGCGTAGGGTGGAATGAGCAGTTCTTC.

This sequence joins TRBV29-1 and TRBJ2-7; D is perhaps TRBD2 (7 bases). The ends were cut back, 4 bases at V and 3 bases at J, with 22 bases in the middle. Looked up from germline, CDR1 is SQVTM and CDR2 is ANQGSEA. This CDR3 has 16 residues. The CDR3 spells CSVGGWGTGGLYEQYF. The CDR3 DNA is TGCAGCGTTGGAGGGTGGGGAACCGGGGGGCTCTACGAGCAGTACTTC.

This chain joins TRBV5-1 and TRBJ2-7; tentatively, D is TRBD1 or TRBD2 (7 bases each). CDR1 is SGHRS, CDR2 YFSETQ, per germline. The CDR3 is made up of 15 amino acids. Trimming shortened V by 4 bases and J by 7 bases, and 21 bases separated the two germline ends. The CDR3 DNA is TGCGCCAGCAGCCCTGGGTTAGGGACAGCGGGGGAGCAGTACTTC. Translation: CASSPGLGTAGEQYF.

This clone was counted a single time. The rearrangement links TRBV5-4 to TRBJ1-4, with 7 bases identical to TRBD1. The V gene's germline CDR1 is SGHNT and CDR2 YYREEE (reference sequence). The CDR3 loop spans 15 amino acids. V shed 4 bases and J 3 bases; nucleotides not matched to a gene: 6. This chain's CDR3 is CASSAGQNSNEKLFF. In DNA, the CDR3 is TGTGCCAGCAGCGCGGGACAGAACTCTAATGAAAAACTGTTTTTT.

J is TRBJ2-7 and V is TRBV7-9; 7 bases line up with TRBD1. CDR1 SEHNR and CDR2 FQNEAQ come from the germline V gene (reference sequence). The CDR3 consists of 15 residues. With 5 bases clipped from V and 4 bases from J, the junction kept 11 bases outside the gene matches. The CDR3 sequence is CASSHWGTAGYEQYF. In nucleotides, the CDR3 is TGTGCCAGCAGCCATTGGGGGACAGCTGGTTACGAGCAGTACTTC.

The chain couples TRBV7-9 to TRBJ1-2; TRBD1 matches at 9 bases. The J segment lost 5 bases and the V segment lost 5 bases, leaving 6 bases of the junction unmatched. The CDR3 length is 14 residues. CDR1 is SEHNR and CDR2 is FQNEAQ in the germline V gene (reference sequence). The CDR3 DNA reads TGTGCCAGCAGCCCGGGGGACAGGGTTTATGGCTACACCTTC. It specifies CASSPGDRVYGYTF.

This chain connects TRBV6-1 to TRBJ2-3; 11 bases map to TRBD2. Germline CDR1 is MNHNS and CDR2 is SASEGT. V shed 4 bases and J 4 bases; nucleotides not matched to a gene: 7. This CDR3 has 16 residues. CDR3 residues: CASSGGSGGAPDTQYF. Written as DNA, the CDR3 is TGTGCCAGCAGTGGGGGTAGCGGGGGGGCCCCAGATACGCAGTATTTT.

This clone was picked up a small number of times. The genes are TRBV9 and TRBJ2-4; 10 positions match TRBD1. The germline V gene has CDR1 SGDLS and CDR2 YYNGEE. The length of the CDR3 is 14 residues. Unmatched junction bases numbered 0, after V lost 0 bases and J lost 6 bases. CDR3 sequence: CASSVGDRGNIQYF. Here the CDR3 DNA reads TGTGCCAGCAGCGTAGGGGACAGGGGAAACATTCAGTACTTC. Variable domain in full (rest from reference TRBV9 and TRBJ2-4): DSGVTQTPKHLITATGQRVTLRCSPRSGDLSVYWYQQSLDQGLQFLIQYYNGEERAKGNILERFSAQQFPDLHSELNLSSLELGDSALYFCASSVGDRGNIQYFGAGTRLSVL.

In this sample, this clone turned up once. V is TRBV6-5 and J is TRBJ2-1; no reliable D call. Germline CDR1 MNHEY, CDR2 SVGAGI. Trimming removed 6 bases from V and 7 bases from J, with 7 bases in between. The CDR3 is 11 amino acids. Written as DNA, the CDR3 is TGTGCCAGCAGGTATGCGAATGAGCAGTTCTTC. Protein sequence: CASRYANEQFF.

The genes are TRBV13 and TRBJ1-1, with 7 bases that match TRBD1. Looked up from germline, CDR1 is PRHDT and CDR2 is FYEKMQ (reference sequence). This CDR3 is built from 13 residues. V lost 7 bases to trimming and J lost 6 bases; unmatched junction nucleotides: 8. The CDR3 DNA follows: TGTGCCAGCACCCCGACAGGGCACCCTGAAGCTTTCTTT. Protein sequence: CASTPTGHPEAFF. Full variable domain (rest looked up from reference TRBV13 and TRBJ1-1): AAGVIQSPRHLIKEKRETATLKCYPIPRHDTVYWYQQGPGQDPQFLISFYEKMQSDKGSIPDRFSAQQFSDYHSELNMSSLELGDSALYFCASTPTGHPEAFFGQGTRLTVV.

The chain joins TRBV5-5 to TRBJ1-1; a weak D match, TRBD1 (6 bases). Trimming left V 3 bases short and J 2 bases short, with 14 bases between. Germline CDR1 and CDR2: SGHKS and YYEKEE (reference sequence). The CDR3 is made up of 15 amino acids. The CDR3 region is CASSSAGERNTEAFF. CDR3 coding DNA: TGTGCCAGCAGCTCTGCAGGGGAGAGAAACACTGAAGCTTTCTTT. The full variable domain, with the rest looked up from reference TRBV5-5 and TRBJ1-1, is DAGVTQSPTHLIKTRGQQVTLRCSPISGHKSVSWYQQVLGQGPQFIFQYYEKEERGRGNFPDRFSARQFPNYSSELNVNALLLGDSALYLCASSSAGERNTEAFFGQGTRLTVV.

The chain couples TRBV28 to TRBJ1-1; tentative D call: TRBD1 (5 bases). CDR1 MDHEN and CDR2 SYDVKM come from the germline V gene. V was pared by 7 bases and J by 1 base, with 13 bases between. The CDR3 consists of 14 residues. The CDR3 nucleotides read TGTGCCAGCACCCCACCCCAGGGGAACACTGAAGCTTTCTTT. It translates to CASTPPQGNTEAFF.

The chain couples TRBV3-1 (or the pseudogene TRBV3-2) to TRBJ2-3; D is tentatively TRBD1 or TRBD2 (5 bases each). Germline CDR1 and CDR2: LGHDT and YNNKEL (reference sequence). The CDR3 runs 14 residues. The V and J ends lost 3 bases and 6 bases respectively, with 13 bases between them. The CDR3 reads CASSHGAGRDTQYF. The CDR3, as DNA: TGTGCCAGCAGCCACGGGGCGGGCAGGGATACGCAGTATTTT.